This T cell receptor (beta chain) was identified during a study of blood T cell repertoires in COVID-19. Study overall: T cells, B-cell-depleted T cells, or PBMCs supplied cDNA or gDNA.

The CDR3 sequence is 15 residues long. Per the germline V gene, CDR1 is SGDLS and CDR2 is YYNGEE. Between the trimmed V and J ends, which lost 0 bases and 4 bases, there was a span of 13 bases. The participants were between about 18 and 95 years old and came from about two dozen US areas. As processed by the authors: Amplification with reference gene primers provided the estimates of nucleated cell counts. Sequenced by immunoSEQ multiplex PCR; TCRdb stores in-frame clones only, minus some. The V and J calls and clone size come from that table; D and trimming were worked out from the DNA. The sample includes approximately 500,000 clones, over 75% of them seen just once.

Material for sequencing was PBMCs or T cells enriched from blood (not recorded which). The receptor comes from a woman aged 35 to 49 who had recovered from COVID-19. The chain recombines TRBV9 with TRBJ1-2; D uncertain. CDR3 sequence: CASSVGGGTIYGYTF. The DNA for the CDR3 is TGTGCCAGCAGCGTAGGGGGAGGAACTATCTATGGCTACACCTTC. The whole variable domain, filled in from reference TRBV9 and TRBJ1-2, reads DSGVTQTPKHLITATGQRVTLRCSPRSGDLSVYWYQQSLDQGLQFLIQYYNGEERAKGNILERFSAQQFPDLHSELNLSSLELGDSALYFCASSVGGGTIYGYTFGSGTRLTVV.